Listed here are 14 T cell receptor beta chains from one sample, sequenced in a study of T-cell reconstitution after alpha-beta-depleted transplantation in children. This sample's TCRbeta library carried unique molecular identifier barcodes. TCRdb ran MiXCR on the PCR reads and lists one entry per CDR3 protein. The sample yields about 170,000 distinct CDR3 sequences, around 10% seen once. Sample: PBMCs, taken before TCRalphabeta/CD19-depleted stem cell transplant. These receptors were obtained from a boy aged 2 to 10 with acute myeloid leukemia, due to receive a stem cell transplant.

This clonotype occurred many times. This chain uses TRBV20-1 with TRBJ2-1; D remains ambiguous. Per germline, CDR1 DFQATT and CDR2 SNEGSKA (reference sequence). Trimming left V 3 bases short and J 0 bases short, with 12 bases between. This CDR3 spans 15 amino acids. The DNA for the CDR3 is TGCAGTGCTAGTGATCAACTTGTCTCCTACAATGAGCAGTTCTTC. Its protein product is CSASDQLVSYNEQFF.

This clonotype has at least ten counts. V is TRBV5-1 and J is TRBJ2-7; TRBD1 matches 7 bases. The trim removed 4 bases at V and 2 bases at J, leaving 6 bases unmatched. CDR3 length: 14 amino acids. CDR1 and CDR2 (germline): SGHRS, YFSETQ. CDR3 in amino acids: CASSPPGQPYEQYF. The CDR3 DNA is TGCGCCAGCAGCCCTCCGGGACAGCCCTACGAGCAGTACTTC.

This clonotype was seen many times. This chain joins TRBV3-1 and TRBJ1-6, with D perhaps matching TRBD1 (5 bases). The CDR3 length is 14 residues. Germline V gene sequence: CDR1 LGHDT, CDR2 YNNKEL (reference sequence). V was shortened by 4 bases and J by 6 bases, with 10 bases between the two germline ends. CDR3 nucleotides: TGTGCCAGCAGCCCGGGACTGACTAATTCACCCCTCCACTTT. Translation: CASSPGLTNSPLHF.

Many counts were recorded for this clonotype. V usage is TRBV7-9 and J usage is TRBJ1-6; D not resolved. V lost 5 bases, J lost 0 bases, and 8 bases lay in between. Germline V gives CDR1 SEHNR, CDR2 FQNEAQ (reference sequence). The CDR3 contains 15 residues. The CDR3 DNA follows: TGTGCCAGCAGCCCCTCGGGCTCCTATAATTCACCCCTCCACTTT. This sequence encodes CASSPSGSYNSPLHF.

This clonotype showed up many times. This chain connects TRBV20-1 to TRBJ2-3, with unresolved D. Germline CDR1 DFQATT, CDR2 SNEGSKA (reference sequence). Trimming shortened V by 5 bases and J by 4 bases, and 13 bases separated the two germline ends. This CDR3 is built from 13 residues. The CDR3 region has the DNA TGCAGTGCTCCCATAGTGGGGTCAGATACGCAGTATTTT. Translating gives CSAPIVGSDTQYF.

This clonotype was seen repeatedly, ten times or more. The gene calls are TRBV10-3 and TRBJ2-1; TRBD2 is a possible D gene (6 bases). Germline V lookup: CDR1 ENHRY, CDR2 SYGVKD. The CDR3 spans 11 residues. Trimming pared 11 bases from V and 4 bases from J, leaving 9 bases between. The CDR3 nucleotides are TGTGCCTCACGGGGGTACAATGAGCAGTTCTTC. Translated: CASRGYNEQFF.

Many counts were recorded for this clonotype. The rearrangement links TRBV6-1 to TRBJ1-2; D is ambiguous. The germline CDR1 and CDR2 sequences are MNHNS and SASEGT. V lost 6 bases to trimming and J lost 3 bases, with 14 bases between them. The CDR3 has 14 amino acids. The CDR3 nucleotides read TGTGCCAGCAGCTCCCAGACGGCTGACTATGGCTACACCTTC. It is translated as CASSSQTADYGYTF.

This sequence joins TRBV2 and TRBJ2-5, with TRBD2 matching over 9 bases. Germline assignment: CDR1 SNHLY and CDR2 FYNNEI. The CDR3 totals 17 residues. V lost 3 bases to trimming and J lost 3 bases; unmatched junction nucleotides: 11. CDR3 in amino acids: CASSDSGSSGREETQYF. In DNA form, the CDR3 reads TGTGCCAGCAGTGATTCGGGGAGTAGCGGGAGAGAAGAGACCCAGTACTTC.

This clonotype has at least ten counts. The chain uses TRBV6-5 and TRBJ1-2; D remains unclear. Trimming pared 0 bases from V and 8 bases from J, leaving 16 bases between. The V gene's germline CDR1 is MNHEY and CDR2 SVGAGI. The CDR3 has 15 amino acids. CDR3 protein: CASSYSFGTERGYTF. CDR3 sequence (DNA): TGTGCCAGCAGTTACTCGTTTGGAACCGAGAGGGGCTACACCTTC.

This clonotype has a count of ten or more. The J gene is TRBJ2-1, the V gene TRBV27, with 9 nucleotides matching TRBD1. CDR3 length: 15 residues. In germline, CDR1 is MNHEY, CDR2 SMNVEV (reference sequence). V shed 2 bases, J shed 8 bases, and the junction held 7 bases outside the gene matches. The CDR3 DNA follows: TGTGCCAGCAGTTTAATGGGGACAGGGAACTATGAGCAGTTCTTC. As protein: CASSLMGTGNYEQFF.

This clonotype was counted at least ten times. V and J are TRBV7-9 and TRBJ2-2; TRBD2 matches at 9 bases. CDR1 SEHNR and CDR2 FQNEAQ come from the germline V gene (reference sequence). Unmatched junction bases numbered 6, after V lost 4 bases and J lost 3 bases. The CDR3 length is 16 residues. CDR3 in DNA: TGTGCCAGCAGCTCAAGAATAGCGGGAGACACCGGGGAGCTGTTTTTT. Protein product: CASSSRIAGDTGELFF. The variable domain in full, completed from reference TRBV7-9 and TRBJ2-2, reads DTGVSQNPRHKITKRGQNVTFRCDPISEHNRLYWYRQTLGQGPEFLTYFQNEAQLEKSRLLSDRFSAERPKGSFSTLEIQRTEQGDSAMYLCASSSRIAGDTGELFFGEGSRLTVL.

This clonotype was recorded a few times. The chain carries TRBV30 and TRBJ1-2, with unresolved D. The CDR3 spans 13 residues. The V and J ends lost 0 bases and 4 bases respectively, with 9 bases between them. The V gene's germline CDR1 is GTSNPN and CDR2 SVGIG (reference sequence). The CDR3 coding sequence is TGTGCCTGGAGTGTAACAGATTCCTATGGCTACACCTTC. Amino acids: CAWSVTDSYGYTF.

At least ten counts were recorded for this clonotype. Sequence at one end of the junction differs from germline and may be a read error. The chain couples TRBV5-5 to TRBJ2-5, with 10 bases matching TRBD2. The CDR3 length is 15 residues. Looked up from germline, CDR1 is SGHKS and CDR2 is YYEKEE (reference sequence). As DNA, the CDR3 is TGTGCCAGCACCTTGATAGCGGGGGGTTCGGAGACCCAGTACTTC. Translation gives CASTLIAGGSETQYF. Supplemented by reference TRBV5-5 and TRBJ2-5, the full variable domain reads DAGVTQSPTHLIKTRGQQVTLRCSPISGHKSVSWYQQVLGQGPQFIFQYYEKEERGRGNFPDRFSARQFPNYSSELNVNALLLGDSALYLCASTLIAGGSETQYFGPGTRLLVL.

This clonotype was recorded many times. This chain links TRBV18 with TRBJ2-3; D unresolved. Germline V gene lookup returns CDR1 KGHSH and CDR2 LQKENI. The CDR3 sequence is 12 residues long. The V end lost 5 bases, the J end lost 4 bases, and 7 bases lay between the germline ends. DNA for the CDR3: TGTGCCAGCTCAGTCAGCTCAGATACGCAGTATTTT. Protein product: CASSVSSDTQYF.